This T cell receptor beta chain was recorded in a study of human thymus T cells. Assay: immunoSEQ multiplex PCR; the TCRdb copy retains only in-frame clones and omits some. The sample yields about 120,000 clones, over 85% seen once. Germline CDR1 is LGHNA and CDR2 is YSLEER. The length of the CDR3 is 15 residues. Trimming removed 0 bases at V and 4 bases at J, with 11 bases between. During corrective heart surgery, resections were taken, and the thymus tissue came from them. Findings and limits, study-wide: Usage of V and J genes appeared biased in thymic and blood repertoires.

With respect to this clone: Its antigen is not known.

The J gene is TRBJ2-3, the V gene TRBV4-3; possibly TRBD1 for D (7 bases). This TCR came from a boy in the first two years of life with a congenital heart defect but otherwise immunologically healthy. Material: thymus tissue. The CDR3 region has the DNA TGCGCCAGCAGCCAAGATGGCAGGGGGGCAGATACGCAGTATTTT. Residues: CASSQDGRGADTQYF.